The 12 T cell receptor beta chains below come from one sample, sequenced in a study of long-term antiretroviral therapy in people with HIV. Run at survey level, the immunoSEQ assay was version v3.0. Clones were sequenced by immunoSEQ multiplex PCR, and TCRdb holds only the in-frame ones, with some missing. This sample has some 11,000 clones, with under 85% found just once. The sequencing here drew on unsorted PBMCs, taken at the start of antiretroviral therapy, before treatment. The receptors come from a man aged 25 to 40 with HIV.

This sequence joins TRBV19 and TRBJ1-5, with unresolved D. V shed 7 bases and J shed 0 bases, with 13 bases lying between them. This CDR3 is built from 15 residues. Germline CDR1 LNHDA, CDR2 SQIVND (reference sequence). The CDR3, as DNA: TGTGCCAGTAACCTCCGACATAATAGCAATCAGCCCCAGCATTTT. Encoded protein: CASNLRHNSNQPQHF. Full variable domain (remainder filled in from reference TRBV19 and TRBJ1-5): DGGITQSPKYLFRKEGQNVTLSCEQNLNHDAMYWYRQDPGQGLRLIYYSQIVNDFQKGDIAEGYSVSREKKESFPLTVTSAQKNPTAFYLCASNLRHNSNQPQHFGDGTRLSIL.

The gene calls are TRBV28 and TRBJ2-3; 8 bases map to TRBD2. The CDR3 sequence is 16 residues long. The ends lost 8 bases at V and 0 bases at J; junction bases unmatched: 10. Germline V gives CDR1 MDHEN, CDR2 SYDVKM. CDR3 nucleotide sequence: TGTGCCAGCGGAACTAGCGGTTCTCCTAGCACAGATACGCAGTATTTT. This codes for CASGTSGSPSTDTQYF. Supplemented by reference TRBV28 and TRBJ2-3, the full variable domain reads DVKVTQSSRYLVKRTGEKVFLECVQDMDHENMFWYRQDPGLGLRLIYFSYDVKMKEKGDIPEGYSVSREKKERFSLILESASTNQTSMYLCASGTSGSPSTDTQYFGPGTRLTVL.

V is TRBV7-2 and J is TRBJ2-5; D possibly corresponds to TRBD1 (5 bases). This CDR3 region has 13 residues. Germline V gene lookup returns CDR1 SGHTA and CDR2 FQGNSA. With 5 bases removed from V and 5 bases from J, the gap between germline ends came to 12 bases. CDR3 protein: CASSPQRGETQYF. The CDR3 coding sequence is TGTGCCAGCAGCCCCCAAAGGGGTGAGACCCAGTACTTC. Based on the CDR3 plus reference TRBV7-2 and TRBJ2-5, the full variable domain is GAGVSQSPSNKVTEKGKDVELRCDPISGHTALYWYRQSLGQGLEFLIYFQGNSAPDKSGLPSDRFSAERTGGSVSTLTIQRTQQEDSAVYLCASSPQRGETQYFGPGTRLLVL.

The rearrangement uses TRBV5-1 and TRBJ1-1; tentative D call: TRBD1 (5 bases). Trimming took 0 bases from V and 0 from J, leaving 9 bases between them. From germline, CDR1 is SGHRS and CDR2 YFSETQ. The length of the CDR3 is 15 residues. For the CDR3, the DNA is TGCGCCAGCAGCTTGGAGTGGGGACTGAACACTGAAGCTTTCTTT. Amino acid sequence: CASSLEWGLNTEAFF.

This clone was seen just once. The chain links TRBV5-1 to TRBJ2-2, with 8 positions matching TRBD1. CDR3 length equals 15 residues. Germline CDR1 is SGHRS and CDR2 is YFSETQ. J was trimmed by 1 base and V by 4 bases; bases with no gene match: 3. CDR3 coding DNA: TGCGCCAGCAGCGAAGGACAGGGGAACACCGGGGAGCTGTTTTTT. Translation: CASSEGQGNTGELFF. Based on the CDR3 plus reference TRBV5-1 and TRBJ2-2, the full variable domain is KAGVTQTPRYLIKTRGQQVTLSCSPISGHRSVSWYQQTPGQGLQFLFEYFSETQRNKGNFPGRFSGRQFSNSRSEMNVSTLELGDSALYLCASSEGQGNTGELFFGEGSRLTVL.

The J gene is TRBJ2-1, the V gene TRBV2; 13 bases fit TRBD2. This CDR3 has 19 amino acids. J gave up 0 bases and V 2 bases, and 7 bases lay outside the gene matches. CDR1 and CDR2 (germline): SNHLY, FYNNEI. CDR3 in DNA: TGTGCCAGCAGTGAACCCCGGACTAGCGGGGGTGGCTCCTACAATGAGCAGTTCTTC. Translated, it gives CASSEPRTSGGGSYNEQFF.

The chain employs TRBV10-3 and TRBJ2-5; D gene uncertain. V was trimmed by 6 bases and J by 5 bases, leaving 1 base between them. The CDR3 has 9 amino acids. CDR1 is ENHRY, CDR2 SYGVKD, per germline. The CDR3 DNA is TGTGCCATCAGGGAGACCCAGTACTTC. Translated, it gives CAIRETQYF.

This clone was detected only once. V and J are TRBV10-2 and TRBJ2-7; 10 nucleotides match TRBD1. V lost 7 bases, J lost 0 bases, and 9 bases stayed unmatched. The germline gives CDR1 WSHSY, CDR2 SAAADI. The CDR3 consists of 16 residues. CDR3 region: CASNSNWDRGSYEQYF. In DNA, the CDR3 is TGCGCCAGCAATTCCAATTGGGACAGGGGCTCCTACGAGCAGTACTTC.

This chain connects TRBV6-5 to TRBJ1-1, with D possibly TRBD1 on 5 matching bases. The CDR3 covers 13 residues. In germline, CDR1 is MNHEY, CDR2 SVGAGI. V gave up 3 bases and J gave up 5 bases, with 10 bases separating them. CDR3 sequence reads: CASSYPGETEAFF. Here the CDR3 DNA reads TGTGCCAGCAGTTATCCGGGGGAGACTGAAGCTTTCTTT.

A word on this clone: The germline gene is not matched at one end of the junction; a read error may be the cause. The chain couples TRBV13 to TRBJ2-7, with D possibly TRBD1 on 5 matching bases. CDR3 length equals 16 residues. The germline gives CDR1 PRHDT, CDR2 FYEKMQ (reference sequence). This CDR3 reads CASSQEMTAATYEQYF. CDR3 nucleotide sequence: TGCGCCAGCAGCCAAGAAATGACAGCAGCAACCTACGAGCAGTACTTC.

This chain links TRBV15 with TRBJ2-7; D is possibly TRBD2 (7 bases). Germline-derived CDR1 and CDR2 are LNHNV and YYDKDF (reference sequence). This CDR3 contains 13 residues. V lost 4 bases to trimming and J lost 6 bases, with 13 bases between them. CDR3 loop: CATSTGGISEQYF. The CDR3 region has the DNA TGTGCCACCAGCACGGGGGGCATAAGCGAGCAGTACTTC.

The rearrangement links TRBV7-8 to TRBJ1-1; D remains unclear. Germline V lookup: CDR1 SGHVS, CDR2 FQNEAQ. This CDR3 region has 15 residues. V dropped 3 bases and J dropped 1 base, with 12 bases sitting between them. The CDR3 coding sequence is TGTGCCAGCAGCTTGTGGGTAGTCTCGAACACTGAAGCTTTCTTT. Amino acids: CASSLWVVSNTEAFF. The full variable domain, its missing parts supplied by reference TRBV7-8 and TRBJ1-1, is GAGVSQSPRYKVAKRGQDVALRCDPISGHVSLFWYQQALGQGPEFLTYFQNEAQLDKSGLPSDRFFAERPEGSVSTLKIQRTQQEDSAVYLCASSLWVVSNTEAFFGQGTRLTVV.